This T cell receptor (beta chain) was obtained from a study of shared clonotypes between healthy human individuals. In the study overall: CD4 naive and memory got three plates each, CD8 naive two, CD8 memory one. Notes on the study in general: Depth of sequencing was expected to influence donor clonotype sharing. Shared across a handful of donors were about 4.6% of the naive CD4 clonotypes.

To note about this clone: Its target is not known.

Sequencing was performed with immunoSEQ multiplex PCR; in TCRdb, only in-frame clones are kept and a portion is missing. The sample comprises roughly 2,000,000 clones, around 93% of which are singletons, and more than 1.5% rests with the top ten. CD45RO negativity and positive selection for CCR7 defined naive CD8 cells, a population that excluded terminally differentiated effector memory CD45RA+ cells. Germline V gene data show CDR1 as MNHEY and CDR2 as SMNVEV (reference sequence). V dropped 6 bases and J dropped 8; count of bases not matched to a gene: 13. The CDR3 is 15 amino acids. This clonotype originated in a young man in good health. Some clones in this sample may be carry-over from other donors' samples. The specimen was naive CD8+ T cells from PBMCs. The genes are TRBV27 and TRBJ2-4, with TRBD1 matching 7 bases. CDR3 nucleotides: TGTGCCAGCAGCCGCCCGGACAGGCAGGGTTACATTCAGTACTTC. Encoded protein: CASSRPDRQGYIQYF.